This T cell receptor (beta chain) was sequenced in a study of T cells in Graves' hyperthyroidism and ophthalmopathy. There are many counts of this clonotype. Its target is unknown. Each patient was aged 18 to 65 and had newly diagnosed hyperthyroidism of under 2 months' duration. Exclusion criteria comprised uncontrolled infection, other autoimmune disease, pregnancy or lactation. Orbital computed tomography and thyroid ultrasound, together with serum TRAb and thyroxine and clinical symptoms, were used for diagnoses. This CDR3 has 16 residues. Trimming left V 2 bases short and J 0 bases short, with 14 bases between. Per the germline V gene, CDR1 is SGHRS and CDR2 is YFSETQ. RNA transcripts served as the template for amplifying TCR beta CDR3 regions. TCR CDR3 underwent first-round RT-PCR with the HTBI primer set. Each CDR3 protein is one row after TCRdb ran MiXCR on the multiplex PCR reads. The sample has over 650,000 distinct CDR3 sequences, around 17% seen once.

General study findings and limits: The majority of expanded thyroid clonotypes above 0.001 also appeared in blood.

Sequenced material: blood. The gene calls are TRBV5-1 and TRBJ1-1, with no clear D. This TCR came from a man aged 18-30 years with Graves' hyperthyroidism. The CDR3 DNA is TGCGCCAGCAGCTTTTTCGGGCCGGGTATGAACACTGAAGCTTTCTTT. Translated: CASSFFGPGMNTEAFF.